The 27 T cell receptor beta chains in this list originate from one sample, sequenced in a study of T cell changes during pregnancy in multiple sclerosis. Profiling relied on immunoSEQ multiplex PCR, and the TCRdb table lists in-frame clones only, not all of them. The repertoire includes 80,000 to 130,000 clones, 94% of them detected once, and 0.7% to 0.9% sits in the top ten. The source was peripheral blood, collected before pregnancy. These receptors were obtained from a female donor with multiple sclerosis, enrolled in a pregnancy study.

This sequence joins TRBV28 and TRBJ1-1; 7 bases align to TRBD1. After removal of 5 bases from V and 8 bases from J, the junction contained 14 bases not matched to a gene. The CDR3 consists of 15 residues. From germline, CDR1 is MDHEN and CDR2 SYDVKM. The CDR3 sequence is CASSPRQGVGWEAFF. CDR3 nucleotide sequence: TGTGCCAGCAGTCCCCGACAGGGCGTCGGGTGGGAAGCTTTCTTT.

The chain carries TRBV27 and TRBJ2-1; no clear D. From germline, CDR1 is MNHEY and CDR2 SMNVEV (reference sequence). The CDR3 covers 14 residues. Trimming stripped 4 bases from V and 6 bases from J, with 13 bases between. CDR3 in amino acids: CASSSILPSNEQFF. CDR3 DNA sequence: TGTGCCAGCAGTTCCATACTCCCCTCCAATGAGCAGTTCTTC.

This rearrangement joins TRBV7-2 to TRBJ2-7; 11 bases align to TRBD1. Germline V lookup: CDR1 SGHTA, CDR2 FQGNSA. The CDR3 totals 15 residues. J gave up 2 bases and V 3 bases, and 3 bases lay outside the gene matches. CDR3 coding DNA: TGTGCCAGCAGCTTCGGGACAGGGGGACCCTACGAGCAGTACTTC. It translates to CASSFGTGGPYEQYF.

The chain carries TRBV2 and TRBJ2-2; a possible D gene is TRBD2 (5 bases). The V end lost 6 bases, the J end lost 0 bases, and 11 bases lay between the germline ends. Germline assignment: CDR1 SNHLY and CDR2 FYNNEI. The CDR3 covers 15 residues. The CDR3 DNA sequence: TGTGCCAGCAGGACGGGATCTTCGAACACCGGGGAGCTGTTTTTT. It codes for CASRTGSSNTGELFF. The variable domain in full, with the rest retrieved from reference TRBV2 and TRBJ2-2, is EPEVTQTPSHQVTQMGQEVILRCVPISNHLYFYWYRQILGQKVEFLVSFYNNEISEKSEIFDDQFSVERPDGSNFTLKIRSTKLEDSAMYFCASRTGSSNTGELFFGEGSRLTVL.

The V gene is TRBV5-5, the J gene TRBJ2-3; the D gene is possibly TRBD1 (5 bases). V lost 4 bases, J lost 0 bases, and 12 bases lay in between. Germline values: CDR1 SGHKS, CDR2 YYEKEE (reference sequence). The CDR3 spans 15 residues. The CDR3 DNA reads as TGTGCCAGCAGCACCTGGACAACTAGCACAGATACGCAGTATTTT. It encodes CASSTWTTSTDTQYF. Full variable domain (outside the CDR3, taken from reference TRBV5-5 and TRBJ2-3): DAGVTQSPTHLIKTRGQQVTLRCSPISGHKSVSWYQQVLGQGPQFIFQYYEKEERGRGNFPDRFSARQFPNYSSELNVNALLLGDSALYLCASSTWTTSTDTQYFGPGTRLTVL.

V gene TRBV10-3 combines with J gene TRBJ1-2, with TRBD1 identical over 9 bases. V was clipped by 4 bases and J by 4 bases; unmatched bases: 13. Germline CDR1 reads ENHRY; CDR2 reads SYGVKD. The CDR3 has 17 residues. The DNA of the CDR3 is TGTGCCATCAGTGTCCGGGACAGGGATGGGAAGGGCTATGGCTACACCTTC. Translating gives CAISVRDRDGKGYGYTF.

CDR3 amino acids: CASSYSSGATNEKLFF. In DNA form, the CDR3 reads TGTGCCAGCAGTTACTCTTCAGGGGCAACTAATGAAAAACTGTTTTTT. The chain employs TRBV6-6 and TRBJ1-4, with D possibly matching TRBD1 (6 bases). CDR1 is MNHNY, CDR2 SVGAGI, per germline (reference sequence). Trimming took 0 bases from V and 0 from J, leaving 8 bases between them. The CDR3 is made up of 16 amino acids.

This sequence joins TRBV28 and TRBJ2-3; TRBD2 matches at 7 bases. Per germline, CDR1 MDHEN and CDR2 SYDVKM. The CDR3 consists of 14 residues. The trim removed 9 bases at V and 0 bases at J, leaving 6 bases unmatched. The CDR3 region has the DNA TGTGCCAGTTCTAGCGGAACCAGCACAGATACGCAGTATTTT. This encodes CASSSGTSTDTQYF.

This rearrangement joins TRBV15 to TRBJ2-3; 14 bases are shared with TRBD2. The V and J ends lost 2 bases and 3 bases, in that order; junction bases with no gene match: 10. Germline values: CDR1 LNHNV, CDR2 YYDKDF (reference sequence). The CDR3 runs 19 residues. The DNA of the CDR3 is TGTGCCACCAGCAGACGCGGGACTAGCGGGAGTATGGGAACAGATACGCAGTATTTT. Translated, it gives CATSRRGTSGSMGTDTQYF. The full variable domain, with the rest looked up from reference TRBV15 and TRBJ2-3, is DAMVIQNPRYQVTQFGKPVTLSCSQTLNHNVMYWYQQKSSQAPKLLFHYYDKDFNNEADTPDNFQSRRPNTSFCFLDIRSPGLGDTAMYLCATSRRGTSGSMGTDTQYFGPGTRLTVL.

The gene calls are TRBV27 and TRBJ2-2; 8 nucleotides line up with TRBD1. Germline values: CDR1 MNHEY, CDR2 SMNVEV (reference sequence). The CDR3 totals 15 residues. V lost 9 bases to trimming and J lost 4 bases; unmatched junction nucleotides: 10. In nucleotides, the CDR3 is TGTGCCAGTCGAGAGCGGACAGGGCCCACCGGGGAGCTGTTTTTT. Protein product: CASRERTGPTGELFF.

This chain links TRBV9 with TRBJ2-7; weak D call: TRBD1 (6 bases). Trimming shortened V by 2 bases and J by 5 bases, and 11 bases separated the two germline ends. The CDR3 sequence is 13 residues long. Germline V CDR1 and CDR2: SGDLS, YYNGEE. The CDR3 sequence: CASSVDRSDEQYF. The CDR3 region has the DNA TGTGCCAGCAGCGTCGACAGGTCCGACGAGCAGTACTTC.

The chain combines TRBV19 with TRBJ1-5; 9 bases line up with TRBD1. The J segment lost 6 bases and the V segment lost 6 bases, leaving 6 bases of the junction unmatched. CDR1 is LNHDA, CDR2 SQIVND, per germline (reference sequence). The length of the CDR3 is 14 residues. CDR3 in DNA: TGTGCCAGTAGGGGGACAGGGCCCGGTCAGCCCCAGCATTTT. It specifies CASRGTGPGQPQHF.

This clone was seen only a few times. This chain uses TRBV4-3 with TRBJ2-3; D may be TRBD2 (7 bases). In germline, CDR1 is LGHNA, CDR2 YSLEER. Trimming removed 0 bases at V and 5 bases at J, with 21 bases between. CDR3 length: 18 amino acids. The CDR3 is CASSQDAGAHLSGDTQYF. CDR3 DNA: TGCGCCAGCAGCCAAGATGCGGGGGCTCATCTATCGGGAGATACGCAGTATTTT.

This clone occurred once. The genes are TRBV19 and TRBJ1-1, with 8 bases identical to TRBD1. Trimming cost V 5 bases and J 4 bases; bases outside gene matches: 9. CDR1 is LNHDA, CDR2 SQIVND, per germline (reference sequence). This CDR3 is 15 amino acids long. The CDR3 DNA reads TGTGCCAGTAGTGATGCAGGGGGCTACTCCACTGAAGCTTTCTTT. It yields the protein CASSDAGGYSTEAFF.

The V gene is TRBV14, the J gene TRBJ1-3; D uncertain. Deletions cut 1 base from V and 2 bases from J, with 18 bases between. In germline, CDR1 is SGHDN, CDR2 FVKESK. The CDR3 is made up of 18 amino acids. The CDR3 nucleotides read TGTGCCAGCAGCCAAGTGCGGCGTGGAGCCCATACTGGAAACACCATATATTTT. Protein product: CASSQVRRGAHTGNTIYF.

The CDR3 sequence is CASRLEKAGVSNQPQHF. CDR3 in DNA: TGTGCAAGTCGCTTAGAGAAGGCAGGGGTTAGCAATCAGCCCCAGCATTTT. The chain recombines TRBV12-2 with TRBJ1-5; the DNA was not used to check the table's D call, TRBD1. TRBV12-2 is labeled a pseudogene. CDR3 length: 17 residues.

The chain combines TRBV14 with TRBJ2-1; 11 bases agree with TRBD2. V was pared by 2 bases and J by 10 bases, with 10 bases of the junction left unmatched. Germline CDR1 and CDR2: SGHDN and FVKESK. The CDR3 spans 16 residues. The CDR3 spells CASSQFETSGVQEQFF. CDR3 sequence (DNA): TGTGCCAGCAGCCAATTTGAGACTAGCGGGGTACAGGAGCAGTTCTTC. The complete variable domain, with remaining parts taken from reference TRBV14 and TRBJ2-1, reads EAGVTQFPSHSVIEKGQTVTLRCDPISGHDNLYWYRRVMGKEIKFLLHFVKESKQDESGMPNNRFLAERTGGTYSTLKVQPAELEDSGVYFCASSQFETSGVQEQFFGPGTRLTVL.

The table lists this clone with a count of one. V and J are TRBV27 and TRBJ2-4; weak D call: TRBD2 (6 bases). V was clipped by 5 bases and J by 6 bases, with 20 bases between them. Per germline, CDR1 MNHEY and CDR2 SMNVEV (reference sequence). The CDR3 runs 16 residues. CDR3 protein: CASSPRDSIRRNIQYF. In nucleotides, the CDR3 is TGTGCCAGCAGTCCCCGGGACTCGATACGTAGAAACATTCAGTACTTC.

The chain employs TRBV6-6 and TRBJ2-7; 8 bases line up with TRBD2. CDR3 length: 15 amino acids. Germline trimming cut 6 bases from V and 3 bases from J; bases unmatched to any gene: 10. Germline CDR1 MNHNY, CDR2 SVGAGI (reference sequence). CDR3 DNA: TGTGCCAGCAGCCCCCGTCGGCTAGCGGGCTACGAGCAGTACTTC. Amino acid sequence: CASSPRRLAGYEQYF.

This chain links TRBV6-4 with TRBJ1-1, with 11 positions matching TRBD1. The germline V gene has CDR1 MRHNA and CDR2 SNTAGT. The CDR3 has 16 residues. V was clipped by 6 bases and J by 5 bases; unmatched bases: 11. CDR3 sequence reads: CASSPSGTGGWTEAFF. The CDR3 coding sequence is TGTGCCAGCAGCCCCTCCGGGACAGGGGGTTGGACTGAAGCTTTCTTT.

The chain has TRBV6-5 and TRBJ2-1; 9 nucleotides match TRBD2. The CDR3 is made up of 12 amino acids. V was pared by 6 bases and J by 6 bases, with 0 bases of the junction left unmatched. Germline CDR1 and CDR2: MNHEY and SVGAGI. The CDR3: CASRRGGNEQFF. The CDR3 region has the DNA TGTGCCAGCAGGCGGGGGGGCAATGAGCAGTTCTTC.

In its sample, this clone was seen a few times. The V and J genes are TRBV2 and TRBJ1-1; D possibly corresponds to TRBD1 (5 bases). Germline CDR1 and CDR2: SNHLY and FYNNEI. Trimming stripped 4 bases from V and 8 bases from J, with 8 bases between. The CDR3 totals 11 residues. CDR3: CASSGGGEAFF. CDR3 coding DNA: TGTGCCAGCAGTGGCGGGGGGGAAGCTTTCTTT.

The chain has TRBV5-4 and TRBJ1-2; D may be TRBD1 (6 bases). The CDR3 sequence is 15 residues long. Germline CDR1 SGHNT, CDR2 YYREEE (reference sequence). Trimming shortened V by 0 bases and J by 7 bases, and 16 bases separated the two germline ends. CDR3 in amino acids: CASSLAGQGRFGYTF. Here the CDR3 DNA reads TGTGCCAGCAGCTTGGCCGGGCAGGGGCGTTTTGGCTACACCTTC.

This chain joins TRBV4-1 and TRBJ2-7; 11 bases fit TRBD1. Trimming cost V 5 bases and J 7 bases; bases outside gene matches: 7. The CDR3 runs to 14 residues. Germline CDR1 is MGHRA and CDR2 is YSYEKL. CDR3 region: CASSWGQGGREQYF. CDR3 coding DNA: TGCGCCAGCAGCTGGGGACAGGGGGGTAGGGAGCAGTACTTC.

The V and J genes are TRBV2 and TRBJ2-5; 12 positions agree with TRBD1. J was trimmed by 5 bases and V by 8 bases; bases with no gene match: 9. Per germline, CDR1 SNHLY and CDR2 FYNNEI. CDR3 length: 15 residues. CDR3 residues: CASVRDRGLLETQYF. CDR3 DNA sequence: TGTGCCAGCGTCCGGGACAGGGGGCTCCTTGAGACCCAGTACTTC. The entire variable domain, with the rest obtained from reference TRBV2 and TRBJ2-5, is as follows: EPEVTQTPSHQVTQMGQEVILRCVPISNHLYFYWYRQILGQKVEFLVSFYNNEISEKSEIFDDQFSVERPDGSNFTLKIRSTKLEDSAMYFCASVRDRGLLETQYFGPGTRLLVL.

V and J are TRBV6-1 and TRBJ1-5; maybe TRBD1 (6 bases). Germline lookup yields CDR1 MNHNS and CDR2 SASEGT. The germline V and J ends were trimmed by 4 bases and 2 bases, with 9 bases remaining between them. The CDR3 loop spans 14 amino acids. DNA for the CDR3: TGTGCCAGCAGTGCTAACAGGGGCAATCAGCCCCAGCATTTT. Encoded protein: CASSANRGNQPQHF.

This chain's CDR3 is CAISDTGTSSYNEQFF. CDR3 nucleotides: TGTGCCATCAGTGATACCGGGACTAGCTCCTACAATGAGCAGTTCTTC. The V gene is TRBV10-3, the J gene TRBJ2-1; 8 bases are a match to TRBD2. V lost 3 bases and J lost 0; bases outside the gene matches: 4. Germline-derived CDR1 and CDR2 are ENHRY and SYGVKD. The CDR3 extends over 16 amino acids.